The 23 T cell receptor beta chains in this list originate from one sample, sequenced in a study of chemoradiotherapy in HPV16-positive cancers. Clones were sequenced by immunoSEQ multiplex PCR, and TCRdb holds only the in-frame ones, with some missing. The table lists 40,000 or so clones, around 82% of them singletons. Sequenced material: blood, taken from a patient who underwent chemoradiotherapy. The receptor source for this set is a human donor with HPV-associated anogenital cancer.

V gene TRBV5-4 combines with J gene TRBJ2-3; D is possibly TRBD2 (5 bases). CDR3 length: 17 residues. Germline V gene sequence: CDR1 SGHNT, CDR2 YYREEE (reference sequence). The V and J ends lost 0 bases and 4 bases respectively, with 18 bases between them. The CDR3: CASSLVGRRKSADTQYF. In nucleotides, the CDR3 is TGTGCCAGCAGCTTGGTAGGCAGGAGGAAGAGCGCAGATACGCAGTATTTT.

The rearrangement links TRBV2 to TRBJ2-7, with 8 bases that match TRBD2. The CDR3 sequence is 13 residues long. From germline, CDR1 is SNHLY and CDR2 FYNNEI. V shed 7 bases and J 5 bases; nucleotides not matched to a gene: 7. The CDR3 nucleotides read TGTGCCAGCACCCCGGGGGGGCTTAACGAGCAGTACTTC. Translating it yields CASTPGGLNEQYF.

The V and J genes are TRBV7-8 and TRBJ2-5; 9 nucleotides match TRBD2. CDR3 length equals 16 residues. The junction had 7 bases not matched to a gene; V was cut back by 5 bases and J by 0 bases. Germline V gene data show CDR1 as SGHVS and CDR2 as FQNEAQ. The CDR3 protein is CASSRGAGGYQETQYF. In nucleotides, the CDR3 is TGTGCCAGCAGCCGCGGGGCGGGGGGGTACCAAGAGACCCAGTACTTC.

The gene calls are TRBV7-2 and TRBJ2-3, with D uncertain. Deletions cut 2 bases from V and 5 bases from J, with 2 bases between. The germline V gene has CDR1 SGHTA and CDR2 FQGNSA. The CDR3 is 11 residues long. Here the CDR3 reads CASSLRDTQYF. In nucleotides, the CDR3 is TGTGCCAGCAGCTTAAGAGATACGCAGTATTTT.

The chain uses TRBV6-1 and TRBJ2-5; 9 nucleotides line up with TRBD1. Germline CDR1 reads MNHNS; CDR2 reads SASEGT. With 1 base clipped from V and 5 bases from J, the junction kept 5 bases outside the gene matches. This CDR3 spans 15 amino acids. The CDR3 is CASSEVTGGWETQYF. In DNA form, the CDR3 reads TGTGCCAGCAGTGAAGTAACAGGGGGCTGGGAGACCCAGTACTTC.

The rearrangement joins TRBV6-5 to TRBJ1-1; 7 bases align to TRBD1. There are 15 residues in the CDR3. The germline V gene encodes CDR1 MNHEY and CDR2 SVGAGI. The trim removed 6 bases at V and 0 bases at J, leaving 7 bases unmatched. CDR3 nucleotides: TGTGCCAGCAGCCCAAGACAGGGAATGAACACTGAAGCTTTCTTT. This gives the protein CASSPRQGMNTEAFF.

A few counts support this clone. The CDR3 loop reads CASSRTSGEYEQYF. In DNA, the CDR3 is TGTGCCAGCAGCAGGACTAGCGGGGAGTACGAGCAGTACTTC. The chain couples TRBV7-9 to TRBJ2-7; 12 nucleotides match TRBD2. The V gene's germline CDR1 is SEHNR and CDR2 FQNEAQ (reference sequence). J gave up 4 bases and V 5 bases, and 3 bases lay outside the gene matches. The CDR3 loop spans 14 amino acids.

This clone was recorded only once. The CDR3 DNA sequence: TGCGCCAGCAGCGTTCTCACTAGAAACGATGAGCAGTTCTTC. Protein product: CASSVLTRNDEQFF. The chain links TRBV5-1 to TRBJ2-1; maybe TRBD2 (5 bases). V dropped 4 bases and J dropped 8 bases, with 16 bases sitting between them. Germline CDR1 SGHRS, CDR2 YFSETQ. The CDR3 has 14 amino acids.

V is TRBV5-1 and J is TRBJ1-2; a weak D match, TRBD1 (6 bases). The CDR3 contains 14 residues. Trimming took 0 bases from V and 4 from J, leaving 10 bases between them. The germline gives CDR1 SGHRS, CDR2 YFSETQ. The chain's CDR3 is CASSLGRTAYGYTF. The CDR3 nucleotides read TGCGCCAGCAGCTTGGGTCGGACAGCCTATGGCTACACCTTC.

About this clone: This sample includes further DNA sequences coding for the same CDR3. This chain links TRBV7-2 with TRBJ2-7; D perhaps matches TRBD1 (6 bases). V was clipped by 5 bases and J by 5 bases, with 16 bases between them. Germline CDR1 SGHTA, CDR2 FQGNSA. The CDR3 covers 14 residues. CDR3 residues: CASSPGHPRDEQYF. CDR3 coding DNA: TGTGCCAGCAGCCCGGGACACCCTAGGGACGAGCAGTACTTC. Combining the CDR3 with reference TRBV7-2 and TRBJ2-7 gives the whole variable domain GAGVSQSPSNKVTEKGKDVELRCDPISGHTALYWYRQSLGQGLEFLIYFQGNSAPDKSGLPSDRFSAERTGGSVSTLTIQRTQQEDSAVYLCASSPGHPRDEQYFGPGTRLTVT.

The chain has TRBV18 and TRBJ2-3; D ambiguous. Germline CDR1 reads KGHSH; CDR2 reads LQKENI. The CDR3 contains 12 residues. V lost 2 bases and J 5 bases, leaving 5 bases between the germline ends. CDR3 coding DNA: TGTGCCAGCTCACCAACGAGAGATACGCAGTATTTT. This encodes CASSPTRDTQYF.

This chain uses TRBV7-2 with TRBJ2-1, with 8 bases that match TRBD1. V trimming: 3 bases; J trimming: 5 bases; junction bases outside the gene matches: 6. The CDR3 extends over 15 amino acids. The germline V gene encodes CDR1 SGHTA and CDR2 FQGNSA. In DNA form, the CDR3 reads TGTGCCAGCAGCTTCCCCGGGACAGGCCACAATGAGCAGTTCTTC. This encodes CASSFPGTGHNEQFF.

CDR3 bases: TGTGCCAGCAGCACCCAGGGTACCGGTAATTCACCCCTCCACTTT. Its protein product is CASSTQGTGNSPLHF. The chain recombines TRBV7-2 with TRBJ1-6; TRBD1 might be the D (5 bases). This CDR3 comprises 15 residues. Germline values: CDR1 SGHTA, CDR2 FQGNSA. With 5 bases removed from V and 6 bases from J, the gap between germline ends came to 14 bases.

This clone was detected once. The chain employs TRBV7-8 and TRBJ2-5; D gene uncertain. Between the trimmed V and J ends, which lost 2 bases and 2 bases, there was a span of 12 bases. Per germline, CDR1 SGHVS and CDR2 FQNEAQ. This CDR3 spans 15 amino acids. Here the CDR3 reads CASSLTELRQETQYF. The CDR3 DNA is TGTGCCAGCAGCTTAACAGAACTCCGTCAAGAGACCCAGTACTTC.

The CDR3: CASSSSGGQGQPQHF. CDR3 sequence (DNA): TGTGCCAGCAGTTCCTCGGGGGGACAAGGACAGCCCCAGCATTTT. The J gene is TRBJ1-5, the V gene TRBV6-5; TRBD1 is a possible D gene (6 bases). The CDR3 has 15 amino acids. V was cut by 4 bases and J by 7 bases, with 17 bases left in between. Germline V lookup: CDR1 MNHEY, CDR2 SVGAGI.

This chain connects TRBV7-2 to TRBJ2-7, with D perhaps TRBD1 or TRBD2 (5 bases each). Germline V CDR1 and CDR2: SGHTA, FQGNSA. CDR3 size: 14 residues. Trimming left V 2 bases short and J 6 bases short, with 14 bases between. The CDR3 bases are TGTGCCAGCAGCTTACCAGGGAGAGGGGTCGAGCAGTACTTC. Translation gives CASSLPGRGVEQYF.

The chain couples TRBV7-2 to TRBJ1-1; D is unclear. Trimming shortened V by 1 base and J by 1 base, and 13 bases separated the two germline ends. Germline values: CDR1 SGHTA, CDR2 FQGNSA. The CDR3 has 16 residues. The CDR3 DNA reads TGTGCCAGCAGCTTAGTGGAGGGCAGCCCGAACACTGAAGCTTTCTTT. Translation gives CASSLVEGSPNTEAFF.

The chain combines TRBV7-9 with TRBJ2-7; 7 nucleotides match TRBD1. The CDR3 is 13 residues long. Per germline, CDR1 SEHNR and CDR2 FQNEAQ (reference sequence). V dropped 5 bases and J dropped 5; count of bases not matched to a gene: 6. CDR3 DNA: TGTGCCAGCAGCCCGACAGGGACCAACGAGCAGTACTTC. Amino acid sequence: CASSPTGTNEQYF.

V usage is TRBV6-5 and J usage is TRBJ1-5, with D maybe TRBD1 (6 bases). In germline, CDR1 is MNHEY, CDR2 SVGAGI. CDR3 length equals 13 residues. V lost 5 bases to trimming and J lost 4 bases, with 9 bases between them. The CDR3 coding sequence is TGTGCCAGCAGTACGCAGGGGAATCAGCCCCAGCATTTT. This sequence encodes CASSTQGNQPQHF.

In DNA, the CDR3 is TGTGCCAGCGGGGGCGGAGGGCCCCAGCATTTT. Translating it yields CASGGGGPQHF. This chain links TRBV2 with TRBJ1-5; D is perhaps TRBD1 (6 bases). Deletions cut 8 bases from V and 9 bases from J, with 11 bases between. This CDR3 comprises 11 residues. The germline V gene encodes CDR1 SNHLY and CDR2 FYNNEI.

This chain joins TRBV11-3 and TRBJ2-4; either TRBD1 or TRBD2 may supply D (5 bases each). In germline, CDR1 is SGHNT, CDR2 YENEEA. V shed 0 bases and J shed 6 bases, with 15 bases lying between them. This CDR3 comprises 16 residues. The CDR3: CASSLDHWGSGNIQYF. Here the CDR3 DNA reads TGTGCCAGCAGCTTAGATCATTGGGGGAGTGGAAACATTCAGTACTTC. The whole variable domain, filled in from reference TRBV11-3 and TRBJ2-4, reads EAGVVQSPRYKIIEKKQPVAFWCNPISGHNTLYWYLQNLGQGPELLIRYENEEAVDDSQLPKDRFSAERLKGVDSTLKIQPAELGDSAVYLCASSLDHWGSGNIQYFGAGTRLSVL.

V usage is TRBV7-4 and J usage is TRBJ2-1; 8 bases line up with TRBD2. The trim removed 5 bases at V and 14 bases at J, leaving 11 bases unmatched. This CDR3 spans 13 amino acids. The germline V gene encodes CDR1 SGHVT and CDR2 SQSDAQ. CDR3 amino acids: CASSQSYSGGEFF. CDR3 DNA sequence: TGTGCCAGCAGCCAATCTTACAGCGGGGGTGAGTTCTTC. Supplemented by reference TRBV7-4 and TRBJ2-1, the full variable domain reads GAGVSQSPRYKVAKRGRDVALRCDSISGHVTLYWYRQTLGQGSEVLTYSQSDAQRDKSGRPSGRFSAERPERSVSTLKIQRTEQGDSAVYLCASSQSYSGGEFFGPGTRLTVL.

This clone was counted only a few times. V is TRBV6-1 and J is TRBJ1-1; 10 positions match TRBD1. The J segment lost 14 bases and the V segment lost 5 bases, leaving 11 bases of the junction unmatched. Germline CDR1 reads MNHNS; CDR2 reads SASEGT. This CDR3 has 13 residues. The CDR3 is CASSKEAGTGEFF. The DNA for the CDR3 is TGTGCCAGCAGTAAAGAGGCCGGGACAGGGGAGTTCTTT.